The rows below give T cell receptor beta chains drawn from one sample of a study of blood T cell repertoires in COVID-19. The method was immunoSEQ multiplex PCR; TCRdb's version includes in-frame clones alone and lacks a portion of them. Altogether about 140,000 clones are present, approximately 80% being singletons, with the ten largest covering roughly 4.7%. Sequencing input: peripheral blood. The source is a woman older than 75 with active or convalescent COVID-19. The CDR3 runs from the conserved cysteine through the conserved F or W. Fields, in order: D gene, clone size, J gene, V gene, CDR3 protein, CDR3 DNA. A D gene is named only where the DNA matches it firmly. Clone size is not always given. Where it is, it says once, few, many or a class for expanded clones.

D gene: .
clone size: few
J gene: TRBJ1-1
V gene: TRBV5-4
CDR3 protein: CASSHQRGQIEAFF
CDR3 DNA: TGTGCCAGCAGTCACCAGCGCGGGCAGATTGAAGCTTTCTTT

D gene: .
clone size: .
J gene: TRBJ1-1
V gene: TRBV7-2
CDR3 protein: CASSLDFIGTEAFF
CDR3 DNA: TGTGCCAGCAGCTTAGACTTCATCGGGACTGAAGCTTTCTTT

D gene: .
clone size: few
J gene: TRBJ1-1
V gene: TRBV5-1
CDR3 protein: CASSLAAGNTEAFF
CDR3 DNA: TGCGCCAGCAGCTTGGCTGCGGGGAACACTGAAGCTTTCTTT

D gene: .
clone size: .
J gene: TRBJ1-2
V gene: TRBV30
CDR3 protein: CAWSVEANYGYTF
CDR3 DNA: TGTGCCTGGAGTGTAGAGGCTAACTATGGCTACACCTTC

D gene: .
clone size: .
J gene: TRBJ2-2
V gene: TRBV6-6
CDR3 protein: CASSYFYRVTGELFF
CDR3 DNA: TGTGCCAGCAGTTACTTCTACAGGGTAACCGGGGAGCTGTTTTTT

D gene: TRBD2
clone size: .
J gene: TRBJ2-7
V gene: TRBV7-2
CDR3 protein: CASSGTSGGTYEQYF
CDR3 DNA: TGTGCCAGCAGCGGGACTAGCGGGGGGACCTACGAGCAGTACTTC

D gene: .
clone size: .
J gene: TRBJ2-2
V gene: TRBV7-2
CDR3 protein: CASSLVEVNTGELFF
CDR3 DNA: TGTGCCAGCAGCCTAGTTGAGGTGAACACCGGGGAGCTGTTTTTT

D gene: TRBD1
clone size: .
J gene: TRBJ1-5
V gene: TRBV15
CDR3 protein: CATSMRGRGNNQPQHF
CDR3 DNA: TGTGCCACCAGCATGAGGGGCAGGGGGAACAATCAGCCCCAGCATTTT

D gene: TRBD1
clone size: .
J gene: TRBJ1-4
V gene: TRBV30
CDR3 protein: CAWSVGTGNEKLFF
CDR3 DNA: TGTGCCTGGAGTGTGGGGACAGGAAATGAAAAACTGTTTTTT

D gene: .
clone size: .
J gene: TRBJ1-4
V gene: TRBV6-2/TRBV6-3
CDR3 protein: CASSPTGLFEKLFF
CDR3 DNA: TGTGCCAGCAGCCCGACCGGACTCTTTGAAAAACTGTTTTTT

D gene: .
clone size: .
J gene: TRBJ2-7
V gene: TRBV11-2
CDR3 protein: CASSQRTPDEQYF
CDR3 DNA: TGTGCCAGCAGCCAGAGGACACCCGACGAGCAGTACTTC

D gene: TRBD1
clone size: .
J gene: TRBJ2-7
V gene: TRBV28
CDR3 protein: CATLGTGFYEQYF
CDR3 DNA: TGTGCCACTTTAGGGACAGGGTTCTACGAGCAGTACTTC

D gene: TRBD2
clone size: .
J gene: TRBJ2-1
V gene: TRBV14
CDR3 protein: CASSVGLAGGNEQFF
CDR3 DNA: TGTGCCAGCAGCGTTGGACTAGCGGGGGGTAATGAGCAGTTCTTC

D gene: TRBD2
clone size: .
J gene: TRBJ2-5
V gene: TRBV3-1/TRBV3-2
CDR3 protein: CASRIAGDASGTQYF
CDR3 DNA: TGTGCCAGCAGAATAGCGGGGGACGCCTCCGGGACCCAGTACTTC

D gene: TRBD1
clone size: .
J gene: TRBJ1-6
V gene: TRBV16
CDR3 protein: CASSHGQGGVSPLHF
CDR3 DNA: TGTGCCAGCAGCCACGGACAGGGAGGTGTGTCACCCCTCCACTTT

D gene: .
clone size: .
J gene: TRBJ2-6
V gene: TRBV5-4
CDR3 protein: CASSLVTGSGANVLTF
CDR3 DNA: TGTGCCAGCAGCTTGGTGACGGGTTCTGGGGCCAACGTCCTGACTTTC

D gene: .
clone size: .
J gene: TRBJ2-1
V gene: TRBV28
CDR3 protein: CASRTRGWEEQFF
CDR3 DNA: TGTGCCAGCAGGACTCGGGGGTGGGAGGAGCAGTTCTTC

D gene: .
clone size: .
J gene: TRBJ1-1
V gene: TRBV6-1
CDR3 protein: CASSETMNTEAFF
CDR3 DNA: TGTGCCAGCAGTGAAACAATGAACACTGAAGCTTTCTTT

D gene: .
clone size: .
J gene: TRBJ2-5
V gene: TRBV12-3/TRBV12-4
CDR3 protein: CASSLGVQETQYF
CDR3 DNA: TGTGCCAGCAGTTTAGGAGTCCAAGAGACCCAGTACTTC

D gene: TRBD2
clone size: .
J gene: TRBJ2-1
V gene: TRBV5-1
CDR3 protein: CASSLEGRTSSYNEQFF
CDR3 DNA: TGCGCCAGCAGCTTGGAAGGACGGACTAGCTCCTACAATGAGCAGTTCTTC

D gene: TRBD2
clone size: .
J gene: TRBJ2-7
V gene: TRBV10-3
CDR3 protein: CAISDPGLAGPSYEQYF
CDR3 DNA: TGTGCCATCAGTGACCCGGGACTAGCGGGGCCTTCCTACGAGCAGTACTTC

D gene: .
clone size: .
J gene: TRBJ2-5
V gene: TRBV25-1
CDR3 protein: CASSDPARGETQYF
CDR3 DNA: TGTGCCAGCAGTGATCCTGCCAGGGGAGAGACCCAGTACTTC

D gene: .
clone size: .
J gene: TRBJ1-1
V gene: TRBV11-2
CDR3 protein: CASSLGTARNTEAFF
CDR3 DNA: TGTGCCAGCAGCTTAGGGACAGCCAGGAACACTGAAGCTTTCTTT

D gene: .
clone size: few
J gene: TRBJ2-2
V gene: TRBV28
CDR3 protein: CASSLRQLGTGELFF
CDR3 DNA: TGTGCCAGCAGTTTGAGGCAGCTAGGCACCGGGGAGCTGTTTTTT

D gene: TRBD1
clone size: few
J gene: TRBJ1-1
V gene: TRBV7-9
CDR3 protein: CASTPQGDTEAFF
CDR3 DNA: TGTGCCAGCACCCCGCAGGGGGACACTGAAGCTTTCTTT

D gene: TRBD2
clone size: few
J gene: TRBJ2-1
V gene: TRBV9
CDR3 protein: CASSEGLAAYNEQFF
CDR3 DNA: TGTGCCAGCAGCGAAGGACTAGCGGCCTACAATGAGCAGTTCTTC

D gene: .
clone size: .
J gene: TRBJ1-2
V gene: TRBV10-3
CDR3 protein: CAISEVIGEVPYGYTF
CDR3 DNA: TGTGCCATCAGTGAGGTCATTGGGGAGGTGCCCTATGGCTACACCTTC

D gene: TRBD1
clone size: .
J gene: TRBJ1-6
V gene: TRBV19
CDR3 protein: CASSSQGAADSPLHF
CDR3 DNA: TGTGCCAGTAGTTCACAGGGGGCGGCGGATTCACCCCTCCACTTT

D gene: TRBD1
clone size: .
J gene: TRBJ1-6
V gene: TRBV28
CDR3 protein: CASSSTGPGQGGSPLHF
CDR3 DNA: TGTGCCAGCAGCTCCACCGGTCCGGGACAGGGCGGCTCACCCCTCCACTTT

D gene: TRBD1
clone size: many
J gene: TRBJ2-7
V gene: TRBV11-3
CDR3 protein: CASSLGSGTGIYEQYF
CDR3 DNA: TGTGCCAGCAGCTTAGGGTCCGGGACAGGGATCTACGAGCAGTACTTC

D gene: .
clone size: .
J gene: TRBJ2-7
V gene: TRBV3-1/TRBV3-2
CDR3 protein: CASSPGGSRAYEQYF
CDR3 DNA: TGTGCCAGCAGCCCAGGGGGGAGCCGAGCCTACGAGCAGTACTTC

D gene: .
clone size: .
J gene: TRBJ1-2
V gene: TRBV21-1
CDR3 protein: CASSKTATGGLIPYGYTF
CDR3 DNA: TGTGCCAGCAGCAAAACAGCGACAGGGGGTCTGATCCCTTATGGCTACACCTTC

D gene: TRBD1
clone size: .
J gene: TRBJ1-1
V gene: TRBV2
CDR3 protein: CASRDALGTGGRSTEAFF
CDR3 DNA: TGTGCCAGCAGGGACGCCCTCGGGACAGGGGGCAGGAGCACTGAAGCTTTCTTT

D gene: .
clone size: .
J gene: TRBJ1-1
V gene: TRBV30
CDR3 protein: CAWSVGLFSGSGTEAFF
CDR3 DNA: TGTGCCTGGAGTGTGGGTTTGTTCTCAGGTAGTGGGACTGAAGCTTTCTTT

D gene: TRBD1
clone size: .
J gene: TRBJ2-7
V gene: TRBV9
CDR3 protein: CASSLGGQGPHEQYF
CDR3 DNA: TGTGCCAGCAGCCTTGGGGGACAGGGCCCCCACGAGCAGTACTTC

D gene: TRBD1
clone size: few
J gene: TRBJ2-5
V gene: TRBV5-6
CDR3 protein: CASSLPGTGAGIGGETQYF
CDR3 DNA: TGTGCCAGCAGCCTCCCCGGGACAGGCGCGGGGATTGGGGGAGAGACCCAGTACTTC

D gene: TRBD2
clone size: .
J gene: TRBJ2-1
V gene: TRBV5-4
CDR3 protein: CASSLDLLTSGNEQFF
CDR3 DNA: TGTGCCAGCAGCTTGGACCTCCTGACTAGCGGGAATGAGCAGTTCTTC

D gene: .
clone size: .
J gene: TRBJ1-3
V gene: TRBV18
CDR3 protein: CASSHGQSGSGNTIYF
CDR3 DNA: TGTGCCAGCTCCCACGGACAGTCAGGCTCTGGAAACACCATATATTTT

D gene: .
clone size: .
J gene: TRBJ2-2
V gene: TRBV9
CDR3 protein: CASSVPLGAGDTGELFF
CDR3 DNA: TGTGCCAGCAGCGTCCCCCTCGGCGCAGGGGACACCGGGGAGCTGTTTTTT

D gene: TRBD1
clone size: .
J gene: TRBJ1-5
V gene: TRBV2
CDR3 protein: CASNLLAGGGQPQHF
CDR3 DNA: TGTGCCAGCAATCTTTTGGCAGGGGGCGGTCAGCCCCAGCATTTT